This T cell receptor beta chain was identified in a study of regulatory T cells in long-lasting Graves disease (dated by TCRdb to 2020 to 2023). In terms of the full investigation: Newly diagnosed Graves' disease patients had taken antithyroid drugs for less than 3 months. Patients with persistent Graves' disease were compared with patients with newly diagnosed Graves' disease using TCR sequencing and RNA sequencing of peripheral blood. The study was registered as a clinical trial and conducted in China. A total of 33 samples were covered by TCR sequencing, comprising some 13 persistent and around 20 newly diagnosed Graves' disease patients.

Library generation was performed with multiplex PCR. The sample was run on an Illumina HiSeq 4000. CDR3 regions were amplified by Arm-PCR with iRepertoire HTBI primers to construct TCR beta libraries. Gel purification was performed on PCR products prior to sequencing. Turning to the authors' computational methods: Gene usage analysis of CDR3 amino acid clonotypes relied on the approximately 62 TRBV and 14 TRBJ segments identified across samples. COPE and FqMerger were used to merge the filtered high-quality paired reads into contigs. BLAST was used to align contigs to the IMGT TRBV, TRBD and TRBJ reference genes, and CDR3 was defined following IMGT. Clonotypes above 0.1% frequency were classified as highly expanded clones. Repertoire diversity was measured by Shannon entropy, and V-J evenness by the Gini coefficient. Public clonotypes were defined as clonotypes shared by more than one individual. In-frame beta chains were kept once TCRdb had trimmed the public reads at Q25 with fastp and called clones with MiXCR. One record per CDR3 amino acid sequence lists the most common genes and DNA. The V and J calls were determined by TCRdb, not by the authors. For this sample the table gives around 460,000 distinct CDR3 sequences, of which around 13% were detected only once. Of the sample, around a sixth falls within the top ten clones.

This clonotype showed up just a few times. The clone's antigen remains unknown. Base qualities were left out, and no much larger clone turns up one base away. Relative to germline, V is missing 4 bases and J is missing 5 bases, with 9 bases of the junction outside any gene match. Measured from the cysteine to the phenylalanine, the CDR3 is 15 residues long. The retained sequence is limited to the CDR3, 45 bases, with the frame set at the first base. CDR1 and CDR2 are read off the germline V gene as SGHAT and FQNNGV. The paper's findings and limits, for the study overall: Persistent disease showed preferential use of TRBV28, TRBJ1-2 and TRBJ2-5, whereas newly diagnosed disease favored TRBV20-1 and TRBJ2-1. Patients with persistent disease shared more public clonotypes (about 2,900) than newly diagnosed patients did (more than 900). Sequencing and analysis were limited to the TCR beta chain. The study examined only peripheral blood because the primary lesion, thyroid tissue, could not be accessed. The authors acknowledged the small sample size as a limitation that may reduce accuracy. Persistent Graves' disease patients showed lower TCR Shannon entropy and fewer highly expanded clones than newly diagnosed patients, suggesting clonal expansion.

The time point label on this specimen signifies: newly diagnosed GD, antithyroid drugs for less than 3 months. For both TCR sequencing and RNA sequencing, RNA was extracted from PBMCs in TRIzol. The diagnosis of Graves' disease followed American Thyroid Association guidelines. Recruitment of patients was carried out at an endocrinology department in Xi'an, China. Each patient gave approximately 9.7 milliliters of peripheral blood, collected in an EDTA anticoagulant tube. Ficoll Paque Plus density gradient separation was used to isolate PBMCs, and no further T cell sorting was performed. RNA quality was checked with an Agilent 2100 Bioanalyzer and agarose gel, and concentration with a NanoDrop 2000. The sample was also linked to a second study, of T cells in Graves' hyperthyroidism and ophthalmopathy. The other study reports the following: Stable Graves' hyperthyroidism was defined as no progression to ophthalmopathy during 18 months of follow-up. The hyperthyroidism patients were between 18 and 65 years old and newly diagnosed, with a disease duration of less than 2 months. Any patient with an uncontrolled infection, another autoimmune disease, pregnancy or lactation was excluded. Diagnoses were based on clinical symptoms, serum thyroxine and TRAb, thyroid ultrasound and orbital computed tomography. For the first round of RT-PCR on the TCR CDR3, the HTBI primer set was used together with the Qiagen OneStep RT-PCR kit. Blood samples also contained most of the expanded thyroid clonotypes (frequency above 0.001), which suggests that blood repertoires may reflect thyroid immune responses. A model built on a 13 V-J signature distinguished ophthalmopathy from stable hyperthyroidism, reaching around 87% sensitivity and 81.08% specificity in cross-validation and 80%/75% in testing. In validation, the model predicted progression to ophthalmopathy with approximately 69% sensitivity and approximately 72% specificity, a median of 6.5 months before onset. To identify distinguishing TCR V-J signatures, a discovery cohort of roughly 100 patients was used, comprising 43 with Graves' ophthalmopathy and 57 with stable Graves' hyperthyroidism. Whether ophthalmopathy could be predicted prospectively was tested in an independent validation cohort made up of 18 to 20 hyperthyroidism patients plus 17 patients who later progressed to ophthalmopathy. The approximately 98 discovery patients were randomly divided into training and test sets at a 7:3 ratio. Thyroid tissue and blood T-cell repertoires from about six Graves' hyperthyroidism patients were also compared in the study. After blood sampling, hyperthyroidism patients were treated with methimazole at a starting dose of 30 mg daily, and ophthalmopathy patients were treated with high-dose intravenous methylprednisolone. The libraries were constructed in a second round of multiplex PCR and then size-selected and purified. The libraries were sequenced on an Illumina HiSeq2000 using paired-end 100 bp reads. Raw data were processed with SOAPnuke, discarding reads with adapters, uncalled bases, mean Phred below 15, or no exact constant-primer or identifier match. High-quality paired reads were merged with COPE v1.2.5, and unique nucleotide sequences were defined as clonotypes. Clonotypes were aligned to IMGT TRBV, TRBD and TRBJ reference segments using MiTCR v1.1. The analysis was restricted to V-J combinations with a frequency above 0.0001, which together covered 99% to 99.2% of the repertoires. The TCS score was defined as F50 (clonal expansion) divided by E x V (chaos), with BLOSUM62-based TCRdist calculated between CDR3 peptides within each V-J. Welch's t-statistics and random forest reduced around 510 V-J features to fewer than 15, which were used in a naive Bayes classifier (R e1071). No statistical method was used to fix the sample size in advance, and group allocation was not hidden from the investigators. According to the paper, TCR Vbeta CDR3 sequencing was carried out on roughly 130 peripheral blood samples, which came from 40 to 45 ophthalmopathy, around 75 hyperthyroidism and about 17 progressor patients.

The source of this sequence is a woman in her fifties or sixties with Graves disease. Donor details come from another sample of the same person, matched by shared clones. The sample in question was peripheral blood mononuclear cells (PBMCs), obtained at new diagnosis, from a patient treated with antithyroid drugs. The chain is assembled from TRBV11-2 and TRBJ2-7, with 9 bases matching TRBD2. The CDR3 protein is CASSYVAGASNEQYF. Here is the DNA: TGTGCCAGCAGCTACGTAGCGGGAGCCAGTAACGAGCAGTACTTC.